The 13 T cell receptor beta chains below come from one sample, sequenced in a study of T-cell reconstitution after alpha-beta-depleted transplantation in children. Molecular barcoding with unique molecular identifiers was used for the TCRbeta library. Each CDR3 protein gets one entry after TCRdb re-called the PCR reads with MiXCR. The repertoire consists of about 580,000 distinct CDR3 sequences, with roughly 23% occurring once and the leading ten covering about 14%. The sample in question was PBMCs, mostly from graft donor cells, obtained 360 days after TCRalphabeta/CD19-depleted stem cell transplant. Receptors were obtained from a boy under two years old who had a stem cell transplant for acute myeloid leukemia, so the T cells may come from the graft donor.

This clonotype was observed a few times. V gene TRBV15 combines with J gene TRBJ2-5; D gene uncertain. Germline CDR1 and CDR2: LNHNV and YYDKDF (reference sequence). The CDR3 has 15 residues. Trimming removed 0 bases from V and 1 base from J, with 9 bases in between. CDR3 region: CATSREGSGQETQYF. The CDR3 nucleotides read TGTGCCACCAGCAGAGAGGGGTCGGGCCAAGAGACCCAGTACTTC.

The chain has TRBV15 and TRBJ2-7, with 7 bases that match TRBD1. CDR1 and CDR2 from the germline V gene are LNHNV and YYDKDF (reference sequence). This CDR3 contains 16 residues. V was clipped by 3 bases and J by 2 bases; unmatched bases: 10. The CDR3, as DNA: TGTGCCACCAGCAGCGATTCCGGGACAGAAACCTACGAGCAGTACTTC. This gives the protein CATSSDSGTETYEQYF.

For the CDR3, the DNA is TGTGCCAGCAGGAAACTGACGGGACAGGGAAATGAAAATGAGCAGTTCTTC. Protein sequence: CASRKLTGQGNENEQFF. J is TRBJ2-1 and V is TRBV6-1; 9 bases are a match to TRBD1. From germline, CDR1 is MNHNS and CDR2 SASEGT. V shed 6 bases and J 7 bases; nucleotides not matched to a gene: 16. The CDR3 contains 17 residues.

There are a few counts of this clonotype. CDR3 region: CASSHNLGTDTQYF. The CDR3 nucleotides read TGCGCCAGCAGCCATAACCTAGGCACAGATACGCAGTATTTT. The V call is TRBV4-1, the J call TRBJ2-3; D remains unclear. The V and J ends lost 3 bases and 1 base respectively, with 8 bases between them. The CDR3 is 14 amino acids. The germline CDR1 and CDR2 sequences are MGHRA and YSYEKL.

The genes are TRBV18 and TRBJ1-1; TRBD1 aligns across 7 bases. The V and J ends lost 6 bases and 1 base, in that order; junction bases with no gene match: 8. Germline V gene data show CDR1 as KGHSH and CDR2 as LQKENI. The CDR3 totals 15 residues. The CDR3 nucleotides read TGTGCCAGCTCCTACAGACAGGGCAAGAACACTGAAGCTTTCTTT. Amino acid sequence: CASSYRQGKNTEAFF. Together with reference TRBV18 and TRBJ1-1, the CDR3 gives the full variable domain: NAGVMQNPRHLVRRRGQEARLRCSPMKGHSHVYWYRQLPEEGLKFMVYLQKENIIDESGMPKERFSAEFPKEGPSILRIQQVVRGDSAAYFCASSYRQGKNTEAFFGQGTRLTVV.

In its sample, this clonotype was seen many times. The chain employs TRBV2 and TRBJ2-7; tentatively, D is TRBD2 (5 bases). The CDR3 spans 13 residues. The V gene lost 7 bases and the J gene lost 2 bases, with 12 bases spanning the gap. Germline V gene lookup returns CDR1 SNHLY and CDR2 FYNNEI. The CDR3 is CASTEGYAYEQYF. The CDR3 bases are TGTGCCAGCACTGAGGGTTACGCCTACGAGCAGTACTTC. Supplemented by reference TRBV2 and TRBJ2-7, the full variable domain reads EPEVTQTPSHQVTQMGQEVILRCVPISNHLYFYWYRQILGQKVEFLVSFYNNEISEKSEIFDDQFSVERPDGSNFTLKIRSTKLEDSAMYFCASTEGYAYEQYFGPGTRLTVT.

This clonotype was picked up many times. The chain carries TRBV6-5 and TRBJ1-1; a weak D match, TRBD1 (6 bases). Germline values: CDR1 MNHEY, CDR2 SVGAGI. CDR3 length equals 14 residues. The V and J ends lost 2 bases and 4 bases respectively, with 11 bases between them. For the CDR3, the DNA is TGTGCCAGCAGTTACCGCGGGGGCAGCACTGAAGCTTTCTTT. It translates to CASSYRGGSTEAFF.

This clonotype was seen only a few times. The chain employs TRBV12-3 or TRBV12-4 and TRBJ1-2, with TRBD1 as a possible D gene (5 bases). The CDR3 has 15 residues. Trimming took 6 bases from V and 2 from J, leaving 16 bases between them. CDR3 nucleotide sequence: TGTGCCAGCAGCTCCAGGGCATTGGCAAACTATGGCTACACCTTC. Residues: CASSSRALANYGYTF.

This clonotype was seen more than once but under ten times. CDR3: CASSLGGTEEETQYF. The DNA of the CDR3 is TGTGCCAGCAGCCTCGGGGGGACAGAAGAAGAGACCCAGTACTTC. This rearrangement joins TRBV5-6 to TRBJ2-5; the D gene could be TRBD1 or TRBD2 (7 bases each). Germline-derived CDR1 and CDR2 are SGHDT and YYEEEE. V shed 4 bases and J shed 3 bases, with 16 bases lying between them. The CDR3 contains 15 residues.

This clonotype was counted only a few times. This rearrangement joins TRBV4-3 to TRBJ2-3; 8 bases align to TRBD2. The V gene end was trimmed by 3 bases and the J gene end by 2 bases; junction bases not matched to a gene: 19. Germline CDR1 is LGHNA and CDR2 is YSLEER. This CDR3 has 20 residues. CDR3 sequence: CASSHRVIRRSGGFTDTQYF. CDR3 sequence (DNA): TGCGCCAGCAGCCACCGGGTCATCCGAAGGAGCGGGGGATTCACAGATACGCAGTATTTT.

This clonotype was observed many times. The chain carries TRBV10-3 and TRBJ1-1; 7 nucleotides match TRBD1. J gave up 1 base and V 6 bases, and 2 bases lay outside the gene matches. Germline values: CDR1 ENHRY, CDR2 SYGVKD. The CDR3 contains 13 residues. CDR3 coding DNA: TGTGCCATCAGCCGGACAGGGAACACTGAAGCTTTCTTT. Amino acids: CAISRTGNTEAFF.

The CDR3 nucleotides read TGCAGCGCCGCGGACAGGGGAGACACTGAAGCTTTCTTT. It specifies CSAADRGDTEAFF. This rearrangement joins TRBV29-1 to TRBJ1-1, with 9 bases aligning to TRBD1. Trimming removed 7 bases from V and 3 bases from J; junction bases left unmatched: 6. The CDR3 contains 13 residues. Germline V lookup: CDR1 SQVTM, CDR2 ANQGSEA.

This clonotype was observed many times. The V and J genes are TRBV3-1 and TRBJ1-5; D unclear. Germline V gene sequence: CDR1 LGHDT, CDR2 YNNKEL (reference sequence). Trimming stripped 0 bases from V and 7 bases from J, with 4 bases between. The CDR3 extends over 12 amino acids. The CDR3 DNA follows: TGTGCCAGCAGCCAAGATCGACAGCCCCAGCATTTT. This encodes CASSQDRQPQHF.